The 10 T cell receptor beta chains given below trace back to one sample, sequenced in a study of cytomegalovirus exposure and HLA in healthy donors. Vbeta (60) and Jbeta (13) primers were used in the PCR. Sequencing was performed with immunoSEQ multiplex PCR; in TCRdb, only in-frame clones are kept and a portion is missing. This sample has approximately 110,000 clones, with around 85% found just once. The sequencing sample was made of PBMCs. These receptors all stem from a man aged 25 to 40 in good health and CMV-seropositive.

This chain links TRBV5-1 with TRBJ2-3; 7 nucleotides match TRBD1. The V gene end was trimmed by 3 bases and the J gene end by 4 bases; junction bases not matched to a gene: 8. Germline V gene data show CDR1 as SGHRS and CDR2 as YFSETQ. There are 15 residues in the CDR3. The CDR3 protein is CASSYVGGRADTQYF. DNA for the CDR3: TGCGCCAGCAGCTATGTAGGGGGCCGAGCAGATACGCAGTATTTT.

The chain combines TRBV6-6 with TRBJ2-2, with 7 nucleotides matching TRBD2. J was trimmed by 3 bases and V by 6 bases; bases with no gene match: 4. The CDR3 length is 14 residues. Germline values: CDR1 MNHNY, CDR2 SVGAGI (reference sequence). CDR3: CASRTTSDTGELFF. The DNA of the CDR3 is TGTGCCAGCAGGACAACTAGCGACACCGGGGAGCTGTTTTTT.

This sequence joins TRBV28 and TRBJ2-7; 9 bases are shared with TRBD1. The ends lost 6 bases at V and 3 bases at J; junction bases unmatched: 6. The CDR3 covers 14 residues. Germline CDR1 MDHEN, CDR2 SYDVKM. CDR3 DNA sequence: TGTGCCAGCAGGCCCCGGGACAGGGACTACGAGCAGTACTTC. As protein: CASRPRDRDYEQYF.

The rearrangement uses TRBV7-2 and TRBJ1-2, with D possibly matching TRBD1 (6 bases). Trimming took 4 bases from V and 4 from J, leaving 10 bases between them. This CDR3 region has 13 residues. CDR1 is SGHTA, CDR2 FQGNSA, per germline. CDR3 in amino acids: CASSYGQFYGYTF. The CDR3 DNA follows: TGTGCCAGCAGCTATGGACAGTTCTATGGCTACACCTTC.

The chain links TRBV18 to TRBJ2-1; 10 bases agree with TRBD2. The V segment lost 1 base and the J segment 0 bases; nucleotides outside the gene matches: 6. The CDR3 spans 18 residues. CDR1 is KGHSH, CDR2 LQKENI, per germline. This CDR3 reads CASSPLASGGSSYNEQFF. The CDR3 region has the DNA TGTGCCAGCTCACCACTGGCTAGCGGGGGAAGCTCCTACAATGAGCAGTTCTTC.

The rearrangement joins TRBV28 to TRBJ2-7; 7 bases fit TRBD2. Germline values: CDR1 MDHEN, CDR2 SYDVKM. The CDR3 contains 15 residues. The V and J ends lost 5 bases and 1 base, in that order; junction bases with no gene match: 8. The CDR3 DNA follows: TGTGCCAGCAGTATCTCCGGGACTACATCCTACGAGCAGTACTTC. This codes for CASSISGTTSYEQYF.

The rearrangement joins TRBV19 to TRBJ2-1; 11 bases line up with TRBD2. J lost 8 bases, V lost 5 bases, and 11 bases had no gene match. Germline lookup yields CDR1 LNHDA and CDR2 SQIVND (reference sequence). This CDR3 has 16 amino acids. For the CDR3, the DNA is TGTGCCAGTAGTCCCCAGGGGGGACTAGCGGTCCATGAGCAGTTCTTC. Protein: CASSPQGGLAVHEQFF. Combining the CDR3 with reference TRBV19 and TRBJ2-1 gives the whole variable domain DGGITQSPKYLFRKEGQNVTLSCEQNLNHDAMYWYRQDPGQGLRLIYYSQIVNDFQKGDIAEGYSVSREKKESFPLTVTSAQKNPTAFYLCASSPQGGLAVHEQFFGPGTRLTVL.

This clone was found a few times. An end of the junction differs from the germline gene, which may be a read error. The CDR3 loop reads CASSNSDGGTDTQYF. The CDR3 DNA reads as TGTGCCAGCAGTAACTCGGACGGGGGAACAGATACGCAGTATTTT. The genes are TRBV6-4 and TRBJ2-3, with D possibly TRBD2 on 6 matching bases. In germline, CDR1 is MRHNA, CDR2 SNTAGT. The CDR3 has 15 residues.

The J gene is TRBJ2-1, the V gene TRBV7-3; D gene uncertain. Germline lookup yields CDR1 SGHTA and CDR2 FQGTGA. V was pared by 5 bases and J by 8 bases, with 19 bases between. CDR3 size: 15 residues. CDR3 nucleotide sequence: TGTGCCAGCAGCCTATCCCCAGGCCCCATCGATGAGCAGTTCTTC. Protein: CASSLSPGPIDEQFF.

The rearrangement uses TRBV19 and TRBJ1-2; TRBD1 aligns across 7 bases. CDR3 size: 15 residues. After removal of 1 base from V and 2 bases from J, the junction contained 4 bases not matched to a gene. Per the germline V gene, CDR1 is LNHDA and CDR2 is SQIVND (reference sequence). CDR3 DNA: TGTGCCAGTAGTATAGCGACAGGGACCAACTATGGCTACACCTTC. Protein sequence: CASSIATGTNYGYTF.